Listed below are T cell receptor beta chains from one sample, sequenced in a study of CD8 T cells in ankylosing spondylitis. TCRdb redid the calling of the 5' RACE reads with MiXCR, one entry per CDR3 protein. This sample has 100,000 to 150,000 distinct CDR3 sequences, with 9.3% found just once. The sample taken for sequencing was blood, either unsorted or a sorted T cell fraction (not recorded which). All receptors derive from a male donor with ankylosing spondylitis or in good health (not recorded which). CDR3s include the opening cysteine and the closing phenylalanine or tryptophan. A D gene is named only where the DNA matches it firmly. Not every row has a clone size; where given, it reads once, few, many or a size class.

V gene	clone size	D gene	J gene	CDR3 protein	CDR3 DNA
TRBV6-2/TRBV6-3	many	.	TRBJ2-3	CASSYIDTQYF	TGTGCCAGCAGTTACATAGATACGCAGTATTTT
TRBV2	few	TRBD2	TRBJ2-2	CASSLWASGRATGELFF	TGTGCCAGCAGCCTTTGGGCTAGCGGGAGGGCCACCGGGGAGCTGTTTTTT
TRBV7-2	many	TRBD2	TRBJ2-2	CASSLGAGRTGELFF	TGTGCCAGCAGCTTAGGAGCGGGACGGACCGGGGAGCTGTTTTTT
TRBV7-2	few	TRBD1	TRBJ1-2	CASSQRQGFGYGYTF	TGTGCCAGCAGCCAACGACAGGGGTTCGGCTATGGCTACACCTTC
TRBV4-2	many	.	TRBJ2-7	CASSQVYDRVSHYEQYF	TGTGCCAGCAGCCAAGTCTACGACCGGGTTTCCCATTACGAGCAGTACTTC
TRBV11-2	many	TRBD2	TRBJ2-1	CASLEGGGNEQFF	TGTGCCAGCCTTGAGGGCGGGGGCAATGAGCAGTTCTTC
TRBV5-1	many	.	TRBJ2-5	CASSLYLANQETQYF	TGCGCCAGCAGCTTGTATCTAGCGAACCAAGAGACCCAGTACTTC
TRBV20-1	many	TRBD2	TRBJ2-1	CGGRRTRDSNEQFF	TGCGGAGGTAGGCGGACTAGGGATTCCAATGAGCAGTTCTTC
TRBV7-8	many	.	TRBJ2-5	CASRDRVWRTDQETQYF	TGTGCCAGCAGGGACCGGGTTTGGCGGACTGACCAAGAGACCCAGTACTTC
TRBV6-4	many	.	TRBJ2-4	CASRTGVRAGGPSKNIQYF	TGTGCCAGCAGGACAGGGGTCCGGGCGGGAGGGCCGAGCAAAAACATTCAGTACTTC
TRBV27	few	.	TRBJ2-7	CASSRRTPAHEQYF	TGTGCCAGCAGCCGACGGACCCCGGCCCACGAGCAGTACTTC
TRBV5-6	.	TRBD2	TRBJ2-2	CASRTFLAGESSGELFF	TGTGCCAGCAGAACGTTCCTAGCGGGAGAAAGTTCCGGGGAGCTGTTTTTT
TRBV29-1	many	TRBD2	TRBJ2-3	CSAHPSGSTDTQYF	TGCAGCGCTCACCCTAGCGGGAGCACAGATACGCAGTATTTT
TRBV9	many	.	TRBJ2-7	CASSATPTYEQYF	TGTGCCAGCAGCGCAACGCCGACCTACGAGCAGTACTTC
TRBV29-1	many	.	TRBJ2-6	CSVGSGDSGANVLTF	TGCAGCGTTGGCTCAGGGGACTCTGGGGCCAACGTCCTGACTTTC
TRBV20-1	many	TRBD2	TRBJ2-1	CSASLLFREGSNEQFF	TGCAGTGCTAGCCTCCTCTTCCGGGAGGGCTCCAATGAGCAGTTCTTC
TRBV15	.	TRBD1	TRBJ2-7	CATSRRRGQPGHEQYF	TGTGCCACCAGCAGACGAAGGGGACAGCCAGGGCACGAGCAGTACTTC
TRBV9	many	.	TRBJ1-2	CASSVRDIMDGYTF	TGTGCCAGCAGCGTACGGGACATCATGGATGGCTACACCTTC
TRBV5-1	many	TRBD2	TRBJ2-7	CASSPSGRGPYEQYF	TGCGCCAGCAGTCCTAGCGGGAGGGGCCCCTACGAGCAGTACTTC
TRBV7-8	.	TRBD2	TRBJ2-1	CASTLSGSSYNEQFF	TGTGCCAGCACCCTTAGCGGGAGCTCCTACAATGAGCAGTTCTTC
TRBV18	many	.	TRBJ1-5	CASSPSVGSNQPQHF	TGTGCCAGCTCACCATCGGTGGGGAGCAATCAGCCCCAGCATTTT
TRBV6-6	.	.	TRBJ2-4	CASSYSRENIQYF	TGTGCCAGCAGTTACTCTAGGGAAAACATTCAGTACTTC
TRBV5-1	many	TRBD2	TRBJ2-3	CASSFRGLAGTSTDTQYF	TGCGCCAGCAGCTTTAGAGGACTAGCGGGAACAAGCACAGATACGCAGTATTTT
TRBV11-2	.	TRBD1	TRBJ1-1	CASRRDRGRGTEAFF	TGTGCCAGCAGAAGGGACAGGGGGCGCGGCACTGAAGCTTTCTTT
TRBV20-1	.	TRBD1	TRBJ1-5	CSAIQGAYSNQPQHF	TGCAGTGCTATACAGGGGGCGTATAGCAATCAGCCCCAGCATTTT
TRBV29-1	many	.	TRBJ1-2	CSVISNYGYTF	TGCAGCGTTATCAGTAACTATGGCTACACCTTC
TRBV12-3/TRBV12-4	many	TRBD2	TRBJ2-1	CASTKLAGDNNEQFF	TGTGCCAGCACCAAACTAGCGGGAGATAACAATGAGCAGTTCTTC
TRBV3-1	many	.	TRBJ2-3	CASSQDQIPGATDTQYF	TGTGCCAGCAGCCAAGATCAAATCCCGGGGGCTACAGATACGCAGTATTTT
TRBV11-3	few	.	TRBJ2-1	CASSAHDEQFF	TGTGCCAGCAGCGCCCACGATGAGCAGTTCTTC
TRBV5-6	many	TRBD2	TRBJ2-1	CASSRAGGLAWSSYNEQFF	TGTGCCAGCAGCAGAGCAGGGGGACTAGCTTGGAGTTCCTACAATGAGCAGTTCTTC
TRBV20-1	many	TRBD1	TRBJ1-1	CSATGGAGDTEAFF	TGCAGTGCCACAGGGGGGGCAGGGGACACTGAAGCTTTCTTT
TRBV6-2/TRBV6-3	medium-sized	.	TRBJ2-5	CASSYTQETQYF	TGTGCCAGCAGTTACACTCAAGAGACCCAGTACTTC
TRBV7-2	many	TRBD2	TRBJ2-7	CASSLDSGSFNEQYF	TGTGCCAGCAGCTTAGATAGCGGGAGTTTCAACGAGCAGTACTTC
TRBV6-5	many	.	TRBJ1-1	CASSYSSKGIAEAFF	TGTGCCAGCAGTTACTCGAGTAAGGGAATCGCTGAAGCTTTCTTT
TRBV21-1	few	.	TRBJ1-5	CASSNRRQGNQPQHF	TGTGCCAGCAGCAATCGGCGGCAGGGGAATCAGCCCCAGCATTTT
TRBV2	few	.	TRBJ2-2	CASRVIEAELFF	TGTGCCAGCAGGGTTATCGAGGCGGAGCTGTTTTTT
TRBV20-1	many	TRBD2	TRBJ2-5	CSVMTSGRETQYF	TGCAGTGTTATGACTAGCGGGAGGGAGACCCAGTACTTC
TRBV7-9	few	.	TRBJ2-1	CASSLGDSAIYNEQFF	TGTGCCAGCAGCTTAGGCGACAGCGCGATCTACAATGAGCAGTTCTTC
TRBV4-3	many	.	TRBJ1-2	CASSQDSTDNYGYTF	TGCGCCAGCAGCCAAGATAGTACGGATAACTATGGCTACACCTTC
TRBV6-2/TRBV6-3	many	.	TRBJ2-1	CASSYEGRTEQFF	TGTGCCAGCAGTTACGAAGGGCGTACTGAGCAGTTCTTC
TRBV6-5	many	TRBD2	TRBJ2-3	CASSRDLAGVTDTQYF	TGTGCCAGCAGCCGCGACTTAGCGGGAGTCACAGATACGCAGTATTTT
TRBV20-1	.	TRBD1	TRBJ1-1	CSAIAGQGGTEAFF	TGCAGTGCCATCGCTGGACAGGGAGGGACTGAAGCTTTCTTT
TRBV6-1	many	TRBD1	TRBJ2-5	CASRTGSKETQYF	TGTGCCAGCAGGACAGGGTCCAAAGAGACCCAGTACTTC
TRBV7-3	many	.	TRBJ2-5	CASSLRASQETQYF	TGTGCCAGCAGCCTCAGGGCGAGCCAAGAGACCCAGTACTTC
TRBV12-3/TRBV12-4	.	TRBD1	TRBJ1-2	CASSSGTGRGYTF	TGTGCCAGCAGTTCGGGGACAGGGAGAGGCTACACCTTC
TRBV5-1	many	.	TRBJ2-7	CASSFGYGDEQYF	TGCGCCAGCAGCTTCGGGTATGGGGACGAGCAGTACTTC
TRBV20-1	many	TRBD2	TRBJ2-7	CSATVAQRDIYEQYF	TGCAGTGCCACCGTTGCCCAGCGGGATATCTACGAGCAGTACTTC
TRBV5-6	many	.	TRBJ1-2	CASTRSGASYGYTF	TGTGCCAGCACCAGGTCCGGGGCTTCCTATGGCTACACCTTC
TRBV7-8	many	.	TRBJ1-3	CASSLATTRNTIYF	TGTGCCAGCAGCTTAGCCACCACTAGAAACACCATATATTTT
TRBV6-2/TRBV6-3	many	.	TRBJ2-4	CASTEQQTAKNIQYF	TGTGCCAGCACCGAACAACAGACAGCCAAAAACATTCAGTACTTC
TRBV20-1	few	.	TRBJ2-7	CSARDLRGRSYEQYF	TGCAGTGCTAGAGATCTCCGGGGAAGGTCCTACGAGCAGTACTTC
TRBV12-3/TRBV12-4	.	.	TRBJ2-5	CASSLAGLRDQYF	TGTGCCAGCAGTTTAGCCGGCCTACGGGACCAGTACTTC
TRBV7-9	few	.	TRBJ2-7	CASSLVQNEQYF	TGTGCCAGCAGCTTAGTTCAAAACGAGCAGTACTTC
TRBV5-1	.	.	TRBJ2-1	CASSFDPTSPSGHEQFF	TGCGCCAGCAGCTTTGACCCGACTAGTCCTTCAGGGCATGAGCAGTTCTTC